The clone carrying this T cell receptor (beta chain) was seen a few times. Its antigen remains unknown. Samples came from axillary lymph nodes draining the breast cancer. The sample is drawn from a study of breast tumors, draining lymph nodes, adjacent tissues. Overall study results and limits: Data fit most tumor T cells coming from lymph node, expanding in tumor. Compared with lymph nodes, tumors were less diverse; compared with nontumor tissue, more.

TCRdb passed the multiplex PCR reads through MiXCR, listing each CDR3 protein once. The sample includes under 150,000 distinct CDR3 sequences, approximately 20% of them seen just once. Input material: axillary lymph node tissue. This sequence originates from a female donor with breast cancer. Some clones in this sample may be carry-over from other donors' samples.

Here the CDR3 reads CASSFKQGNYGYTF. CDR3 coding DNA: TGTGCCAGCTCCTTCAAACAGGGGAACTATGGCTACACCTTC. The chain carries TRBV18 and TRBJ1-2; 7 bases are shared with TRBD1. Looked up from germline, CDR1 is KGHSH and CDR2 is LQKENI. The CDR3 consists of 14 residues. V shed 6 bases and J 2 bases; nucleotides not matched to a gene: 6. Full variable domain (remainder filled in from reference TRBV18 and TRBJ1-2): NAGVMQNPRHLVRRRGQEARLRCSPMKGHSHVYWYRQLPEEGLKFMVYLQKENIIDESGMPKERFSAEFPKEGPSILRIQQVVRGDSAAYFCASSFKQGNYGYTFGSGTRLTVV.